These 29 T cell receptor beta chains share one sample of origin, sequenced in a study of cytotoxic CD8 clonotypes in ibrutinib-treated CLL. Measured with immunoSEQ multiplex PCR; TCRdb has only the in-frame clones, and not every one. Of some 150,000 clones listed, 70% to 90% are singletons. The sample was PBMCs, taken after 36 months of ibrutinib treatment. Every receptor here comes from a human donor with chronic lymphocytic leukemia.

The J gene is TRBJ1-2, the V gene TRBV4-1; 12 positions agree with TRBD1. V shed 2 bases and J 3 bases; nucleotides not matched to a gene: 7. The CDR3 extends over 17 amino acids. CDR1 is MGHRA, CDR2 YSYEKL, per germline. This CDR3 is CASSQPGQGADDYGYTF. The CDR3 nucleotides read TGCGCCAGCAGCCAACCGGGACAGGGGGCGGACGACTATGGCTACACCTTC.

This clone was seen once. CDR3 bases: TGTGCCAGCAGTGTCACGGAGTCTGGAAACACCATATATTTT. Translation: CASSVTESGNTIYF. The rearrangement links TRBV7-9 to TRBJ1-3; D is unresolved. The CDR3 totals 14 residues. V shed 6 bases and J shed 1 base, with 10 bases lying between them. Per the germline V gene, CDR1 is SEHNR and CDR2 is FQNEAQ (reference sequence). Variable domain in full (rest from reference TRBV7-9 and TRBJ1-3): DTGVSQNPRHKITKRGQNVTFRCDPISEHNRLYWYRQTLGQGPEFLTYFQNEAQLEKSRLLSDRFSAERPKGSFSTLEIQRTEQGDSAMYLCASSVTESGNTIYFGEGSWLTVV.

CDR3 bases: TGTGCCATCGGCCAGGGAAACACTGAAGCTTTCTTT. It codes for CAIGQGNTEAFF. V is TRBV10-3 and J is TRBJ1-1; D might be TRBD1 (5 bases). V was pared by 8 bases and J by 2 bases, with 9 bases between. The CDR3 has 12 amino acids. The germline CDR1 and CDR2 sequences are ENHRY and SYGVKD.

This chain links TRBV2 with TRBJ2-2; D not resolved. Germline CDR1 SNHLY, CDR2 FYNNEI. Deletions cut 5 bases from V and 8 bases from J, with 12 bases between. This CDR3 region has 13 residues. The CDR3 DNA reads as TGTGCCAGCAGTCCCGGGCGGTGGGGGGAGCTGTTTTTT. Protein: CASSPGRWGELFF.

This clone occurred a few times. The chain is built from TRBV27 and TRBJ1-5; D possibly corresponds to TRBD1 (5 bases). CDR1 and CDR2 (germline): MNHEY, SMNVEV (reference sequence). V dropped 2 bases and J dropped 5 bases, with 10 bases sitting between them. The CDR3 loop spans 14 amino acids. This chain's CDR3 is CASSLGGWDQPQHF. The CDR3 bases are TGTGCCAGCAGTTTAGGGGGGTGGGATCAGCCCCAGCATTTT.

Comment on this clone: Within the sample, other DNA sequences also encode this same CDR3. The CDR3 loop reads CASSQDGSQNQPQHF. DNA for the CDR3: TGCGCCAGCAGCCAAGATGGCAGCCAAAATCAGCCCCAGCATTTT. The genes are TRBV4-1 and TRBJ1-5; D remains ambiguous. The ends were cut back, 0 bases at V and 4 bases at J, with 10 bases in the middle. The CDR3 spans 15 residues. CDR1 and CDR2 from the germline V gene are MGHRA and YSYEKL.

J is TRBJ2-3 and V is TRBV2; 7 bases agree with TRBD2. V shed 2 bases, J shed 3 bases, and the junction held 5 bases outside the gene matches. This CDR3 has 15 amino acids. CDR1 and CDR2 from the germline V gene are SNHLY and FYNNEI. The CDR3 sequence is CASSEQRGRTDTQYF. The DNA of the CDR3 is TGTGCCAGCAGTGAACAGCGGGGTCGGACAGATACGCAGTATTTT.

The CDR3 loop is CASRARDRPTDTQYF. The CDR3 region has the DNA TGTGCCAGCAGGGCCCGGGACAGACCCACAGATACGCAGTATTTT. V gene TRBV2 combines with J gene TRBJ2-3, with 7 bases aligning to TRBD1. The CDR3 contains 15 residues. Germline V gene sequence: CDR1 SNHLY, CDR2 FYNNEI. The V gene end was trimmed by 6 bases and the J gene end by 2 bases; junction bases not matched to a gene: 8.

The chain uses TRBV19 and TRBJ1-5; D unresolved. Per the germline V gene, CDR1 is LNHDA and CDR2 is SQIVND (reference sequence). V lost 8 bases to trimming and J lost 0 bases, with 17 bases between them. The CDR3 extends over 16 amino acids. CDR3 nucleotides: TGTGCCAGTCTACCTCAAGGCCCTTATAGCAATCAGCCCCAGCATTTT. This sequence encodes CASLPQGPYSNQPQHF. Supplemented by reference TRBV19 and TRBJ1-5, the full variable domain reads DGGITQSPKYLFRKEGQNVTLSCEQNLNHDAMYWYRQDPGQGLRLIYYSQIVNDFQKGDIAEGYSVSREKKESFPLTVTSAQKNPTAFYLCASLPQGPYSNQPQHFGDGTRLSIL.

There are a few counts of this clone. The chain joins TRBV2 to TRBJ1-2; D may be TRBD1 (5 bases). This CDR3 comprises 14 residues. Germline V gene data show CDR1 as SNHLY and CDR2 as FYNNEI. The V gene lost 8 bases and the J gene lost 5 bases, with 18 bases spanning the gap. CDR3 protein: CASGPGVREYGYTF. CDR3 nucleotide sequence: TGTGCCAGCGGTCCCGGAGTCAGGGAATATGGCTACACCTTC.

This rearrangement joins TRBV28 to TRBJ2-2, with TRBD1 matching over 12 bases. The CDR3 sequence is 16 residues long. The ends lost 5 bases at V and 8 bases at J; junction bases unmatched: 9. Germline V gene sequence: CDR1 MDHEN, CDR2 SYDVKM. Written as DNA, the CDR3 is TGTGCCAGCAGTCCAGGGGGACAGGGGGCGTTGGGGGAGCTGTTTTTT. Its protein product is CASSPGGQGALGELFF.

This chain links TRBV29-1 with TRBJ2-5, with 9 positions matching TRBD1. The CDR3 length is 20 residues. CDR1 is SQVTM, CDR2 ANQGSEA, per germline. Trimming cost V 0 bases and J 1 base; bases outside gene matches: 18. The DNA of the CDR3 is TGCAGCGTTGAAGATCGGGGCTGGGGGACAGGGAGGTTGGTCCAAGAGACCCAGTACTTC. It yields the protein CSVEDRGWGTGRLVQETQYF.

The chain recombines TRBV5-1 with TRBJ1-4; unclear D gene. This CDR3 contains 13 residues. Trimming cost V 4 bases and J 6 bases, with 10 bases left between them. Germline lookup yields CDR1 SGHRS and CDR2 YFSETQ. CDR3 residues: CASSQDPDEKLFF. The CDR3 DNA sequence: TGCGCCAGCAGCCAGGACCCCGATGAAAAACTGTTTTTT.

This clone was counted once. The CDR3 DNA follows: TGCAGCGTCCGGACTAGCGGGGGGGCGTACGAGCAGTACTTC. Its protein product is CSVRTSGGAYEQYF. This rearrangement joins TRBV29-1 to TRBJ2-7, with 15 bases lining up with TRBD2. The ends lost 6 bases at V and 4 bases at J; junction bases unmatched: 4. This CDR3 contains 14 residues. Germline V gene data show CDR1 as SQVTM and CDR2 as ANQGSEA.

This clone came up once. The gene calls are TRBV5-1 and TRBJ1-2; D uncertain. CDR1 and CDR2 from the germline V gene are SGHRS and YFSETQ. V was pared by 2 bases and J by 4 bases, with 9 bases between. The CDR3 extends over 13 amino acids. CDR3 nucleotide sequence: TGCGCCAGCAGCTTAACGGTTGGCTATGGCTACACCTTC. Protein sequence: CASSLTVGYGYTF. Looking up the rest from reference TRBV5-1 and TRBJ1-2 gives the full variable domain: KAGVTQTPRYLIKTRGQQVTLSCSPISGHRSVSWYQQTPGQGLQFLFEYFSETQRNKGNFPGRFSGRQFSNSRSEMNVSTLELGDSALYLCASSLTVGYGYTFGSGTRLTVV.

This clone appeared once. The chain couples TRBV27 to TRBJ2-2; maybe TRBD2 (6 bases). The CDR3 sequence is 15 residues long. Deletions cut 8 bases from V and 4 bases from J, with 17 bases between. CDR1 MNHEY and CDR2 SMNVEV come from the germline V gene (reference sequence). CDR3 amino acids: CASSPGLPRTGELFF. The CDR3 DNA is TGTGCCAGCTCCCCGGGACTGCCCCGCACCGGGGAGCTGTTTTTT.

The chain uses TRBV30 and TRBJ1-4; tentatively, D is TRBD1 (6 bases). Germline CDR1 GTSNPN, CDR2 SVGIG (reference sequence). The CDR3 is 14 amino acids. The V gene lost 3 bases and the J gene lost 7 bases, with 15 bases spanning the gap. CDR3 DNA sequence: TGTGCCTGGAGCCTAGCAGGGGCTGGTGAAAAACTGTTTTTT. Protein: CAWSLAGAGEKLFF.

V usage is TRBV10-3 and J usage is TRBJ2-7; TRBD1 is a possible D gene (6 bases). V was clipped by 10 bases and J by 1 base, with 14 bases between them. CDR1 ENHRY and CDR2 SYGVKD come from the germline V gene. CDR3 length: 13 amino acids. DNA for the CDR3: TGTGCCACTAATACAGGGATTTCCTACGAGCAGTACTTC. This gives the protein CATNTGISYEQYF.

The J gene is TRBJ2-2, the V gene TRBV2; D may be TRBD2 (5 bases). The V end lost 8 bases, the J end lost 7 bases, and 14 bases lay between the germline ends. The CDR3 is made up of 13 amino acids. Germline CDR1 and CDR2: SNHLY and FYNNEI. Here the CDR3 DNA reads TGTGCCAGCGCCTCGGAGGTAGGCGGGGAGCTGTTTTTT. Protein: CASASEVGGELFF.

The V call is TRBV5-4, the J call TRBJ2-4; tentatively, D is TRBD1 or TRBD2 (5 bases each). The CDR3 runs 14 residues. V was shortened by 0 bases and J by 6 bases, with 10 bases between the two germline ends. Looked up from germline, CDR1 is SGHNT and CDR2 is YYREEE (reference sequence). The CDR3 here is CASSLGGMGNIQYF. CDR3 DNA: TGTGCCAGCAGCTTGGGGGGGATGGGAAACATTCAGTACTTC.

This chain links TRBV7-6 with TRBJ2-1, with D perhaps matching TRBD2 (6 bases). CDR1 and CDR2 (germline): SGHVS, FNYEAQ. This CDR3 has 13 amino acids. V lost 5 bases and J 10 bases, leaving 15 bases between the germline ends. DNA of the CDR3: TGTGCCAGCAGCCCGGGACGAAGCGGGGAGCAGTTCTTC. This gives the protein CASSPGRSGEQFF.

The DNA of the CDR3 is TGTGCCAGCAGTACGGACCCAAGCTCCTACGAGCAGTACTTC. This gives the protein CASSTDPSSYEQYF. V is TRBV6-5 and J is TRBJ2-7; D call uncertain. Germline lookup yields CDR1 MNHEY and CDR2 SVGAGI. This CDR3 is built from 14 residues. Trimming removed 5 bases at V and 0 bases at J, with 11 bases between.

The genes are TRBV7-6 and TRBJ2-7, with D hard to call. Germline V gives CDR1 SGHVS, CDR2 FNYEAQ. V was pared by 0 bases and J by 7 bases, with 22 bases between. This CDR3 is built from 17 residues. CDR3 nucleotides: TGTGCCAGCAGCTTAGCGATATCGAGCCCCAACACAGAAGAGCAGTACTTC. It encodes CASSLAISSPNTEEQYF.

This chain links TRBV28 with TRBJ1-6; 7 bases match TRBD1. The length of the CDR3 is 14 residues. V was pared by 2 bases and J by 11 bases, with 6 bases of the junction left unmatched. Looked up from germline, CDR1 is MDHEN and CDR2 is SYDVKM. The CDR3 sequence: CASSLATGLTPLHF. The CDR3 region has the DNA TGTGCCAGCAGTTTAGCGACAGGGTTAACACCCCTCCACTTT.

The chain links TRBV5-4 to TRBJ2-5; 11 nucleotides align to TRBD2. J was trimmed by 3 bases and V by 4 bases; bases with no gene match: 2. This CDR3 has 14 residues. Germline V lookup: CDR1 SGHNT, CDR2 YYREEE (reference sequence). The DNA of the CDR3 is TGTGCCAGCAGCAAGGGACTAGCGGAAGAGACCCAGTACTTC. It yields the protein CASSKGLAEETQYF.

The CDR3 loop reads CASSPAGEAFF. In DNA form, the CDR3 reads TGTGCCAGCAGCCCTGCCGGTGAAGCTTTCTTT. The chain is built from TRBV7-9 and TRBJ1-1; the D is unclear. Trimming pared 5 bases from V and 7 bases from J, leaving 8 bases between. CDR1 is SEHNR and CDR2 is FQNEAQ in the germline V gene (reference sequence). The CDR3 is 11 amino acids.

This chain links TRBV18 with TRBJ2-3; D may correspond to TRBD1 or TRBD2 (6 bases each). Trimming pared 3 bases from V and 1 base from J, leaving 14 bases between. This CDR3 is built from 16 residues. Germline CDR1 KGHSH, CDR2 LQKENI. The CDR3 DNA reads TGTGCCAGCTCACCTCAACTGGGGGGCCGCACAGATACGCAGTATTTT. It yields the protein CASSPQLGGRTDTQYF.

In regard to this clone: The sample has other DNA sequences that encode this CDR3 too. The chain couples TRBV7-9 to TRBJ1-4; no clear D gene. Germline V gives CDR1 SEHNR, CDR2 FQNEAQ (reference sequence). The CDR3 sequence is 10 residues long. The germline V and J ends were trimmed by 5 bases and 7 bases, with 2 bases remaining between them. CDR3: CASSGEKLFF. The DNA for the CDR3 is TGTGCCAGCAGCGGTGAAAAACTGTTTTTT.

V usage is TRBV19 and J usage is TRBJ2-2; D ambiguous. The CDR3 has 16 amino acids. V gave up 6 bases and J gave up 2 bases, with 16 bases separating them. The germline gives CDR1 LNHDA, CDR2 SQIVND (reference sequence). CDR3 protein: CASRGLAALNTGELFF. For the CDR3, the DNA is TGTGCCAGTAGGGGCCTGGCCGCCCTAAACACCGGGGAGCTGTTTTTT.